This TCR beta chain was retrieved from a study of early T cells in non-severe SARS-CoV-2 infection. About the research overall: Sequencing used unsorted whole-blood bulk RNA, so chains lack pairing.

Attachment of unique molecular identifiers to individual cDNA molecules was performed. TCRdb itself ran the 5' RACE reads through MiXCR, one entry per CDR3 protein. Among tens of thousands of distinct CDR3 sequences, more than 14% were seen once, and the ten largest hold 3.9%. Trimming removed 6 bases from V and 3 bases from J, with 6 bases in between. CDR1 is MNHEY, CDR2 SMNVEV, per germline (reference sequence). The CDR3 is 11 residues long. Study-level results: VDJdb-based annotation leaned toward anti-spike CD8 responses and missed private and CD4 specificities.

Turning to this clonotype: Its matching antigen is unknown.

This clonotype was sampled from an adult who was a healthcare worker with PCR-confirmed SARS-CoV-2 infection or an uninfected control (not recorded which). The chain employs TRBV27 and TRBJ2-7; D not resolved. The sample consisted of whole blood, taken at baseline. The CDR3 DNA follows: TGTGCCAGCAGGTTTCTCTACGAGCAGTACTTC. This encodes CASRFLYEQYF.